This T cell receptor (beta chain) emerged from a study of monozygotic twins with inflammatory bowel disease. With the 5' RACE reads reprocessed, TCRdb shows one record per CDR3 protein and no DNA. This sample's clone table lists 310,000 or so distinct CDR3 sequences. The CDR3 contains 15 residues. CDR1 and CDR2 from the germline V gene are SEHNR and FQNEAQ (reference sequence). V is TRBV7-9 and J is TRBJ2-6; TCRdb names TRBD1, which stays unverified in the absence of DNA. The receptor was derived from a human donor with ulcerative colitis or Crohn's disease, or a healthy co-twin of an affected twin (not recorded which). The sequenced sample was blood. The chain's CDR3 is CASSWTGTGANVLTF. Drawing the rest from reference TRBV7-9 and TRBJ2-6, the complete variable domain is DTGVSQNPRHKITKRGQNVTFRCDPISEHNRLYWYRQTLGQGPEFLTYFQNEAQLEKSRLLSDRFSAERPKGSFSTLEIQRTEQGDSAMYLCASSWTGTGANVLTFGAGSRLTVL.